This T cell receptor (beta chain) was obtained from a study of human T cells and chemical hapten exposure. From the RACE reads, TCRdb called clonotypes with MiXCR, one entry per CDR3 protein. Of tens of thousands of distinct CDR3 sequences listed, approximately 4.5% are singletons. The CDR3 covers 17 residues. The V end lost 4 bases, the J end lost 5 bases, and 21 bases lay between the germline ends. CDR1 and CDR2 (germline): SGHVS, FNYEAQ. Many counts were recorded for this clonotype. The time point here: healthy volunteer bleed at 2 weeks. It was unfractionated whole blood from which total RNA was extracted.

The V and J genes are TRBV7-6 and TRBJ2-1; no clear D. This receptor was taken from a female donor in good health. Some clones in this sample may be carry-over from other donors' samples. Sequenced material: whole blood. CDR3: CASSSNPLRDINNEQFF. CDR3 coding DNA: TGTGCCAGCAGCTCCAACCCGCTAAGAGACATAAACAATGAGCAGTTCTTC.